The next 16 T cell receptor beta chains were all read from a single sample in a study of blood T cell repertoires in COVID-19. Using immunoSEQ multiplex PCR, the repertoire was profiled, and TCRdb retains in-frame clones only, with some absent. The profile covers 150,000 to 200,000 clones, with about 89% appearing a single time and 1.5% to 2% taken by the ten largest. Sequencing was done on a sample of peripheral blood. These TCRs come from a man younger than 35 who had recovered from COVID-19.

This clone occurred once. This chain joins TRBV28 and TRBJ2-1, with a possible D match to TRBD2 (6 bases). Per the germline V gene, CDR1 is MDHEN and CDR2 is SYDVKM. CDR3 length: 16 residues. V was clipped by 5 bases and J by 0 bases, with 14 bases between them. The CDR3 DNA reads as TGTGCCAGCAGTGGCGAGGGACTGAGCTCCTACAATGAGCAGTTCTTC. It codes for CASSGEGLSSYNEQFF.

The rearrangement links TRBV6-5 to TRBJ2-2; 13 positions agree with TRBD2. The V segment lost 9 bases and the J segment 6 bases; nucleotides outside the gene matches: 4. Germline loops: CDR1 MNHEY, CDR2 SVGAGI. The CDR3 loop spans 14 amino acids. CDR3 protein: CASGLAGEPGELFF. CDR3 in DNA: TGTGCCAGTGGACTAGCGGGAGAACCCGGGGAGCTGTTTTTT.

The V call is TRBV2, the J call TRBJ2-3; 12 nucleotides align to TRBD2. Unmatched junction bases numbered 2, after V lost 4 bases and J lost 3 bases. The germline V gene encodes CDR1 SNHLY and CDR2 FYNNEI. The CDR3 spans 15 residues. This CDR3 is CASSAGTSGTDTQYF. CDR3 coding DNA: TGTGCCAGCAGTGCAGGGACTAGCGGGACAGATACGCAGTATTTT.

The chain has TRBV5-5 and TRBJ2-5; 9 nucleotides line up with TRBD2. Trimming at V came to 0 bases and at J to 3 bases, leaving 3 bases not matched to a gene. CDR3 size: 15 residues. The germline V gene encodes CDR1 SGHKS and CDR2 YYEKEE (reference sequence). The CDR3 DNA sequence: TGTGCCAGCAGCTTGGGTAGCGGGAGAAAAGAGACCCAGTACTTC. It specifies CASSLGSGRKETQYF.

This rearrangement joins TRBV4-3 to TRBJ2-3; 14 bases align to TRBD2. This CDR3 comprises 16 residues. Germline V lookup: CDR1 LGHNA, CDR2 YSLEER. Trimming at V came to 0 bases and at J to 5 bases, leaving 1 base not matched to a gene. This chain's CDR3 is CASSQDGTSGRDTQYF. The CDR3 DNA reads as TGCGCCAGCAGCCAAGATGGGACTAGCGGGAGAGATACGCAGTATTTT.

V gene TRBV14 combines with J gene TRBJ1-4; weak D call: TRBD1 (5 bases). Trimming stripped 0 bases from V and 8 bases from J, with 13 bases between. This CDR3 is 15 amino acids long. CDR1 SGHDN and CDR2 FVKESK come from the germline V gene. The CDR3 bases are TGTGCCAGCAGCCAAGATGGGGCCATAGGCGAAAAACTGTTTTTT. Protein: CASSQDGAIGEKLFF.

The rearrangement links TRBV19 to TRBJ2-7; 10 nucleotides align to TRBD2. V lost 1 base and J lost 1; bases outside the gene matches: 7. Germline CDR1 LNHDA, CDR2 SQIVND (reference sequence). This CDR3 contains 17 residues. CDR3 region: CASSIGPPSGSSYEQYF. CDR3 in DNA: TGTGCCAGTAGTATAGGCCCCCCTAGCGGGAGTTCCTACGAGCAGTACTTC.

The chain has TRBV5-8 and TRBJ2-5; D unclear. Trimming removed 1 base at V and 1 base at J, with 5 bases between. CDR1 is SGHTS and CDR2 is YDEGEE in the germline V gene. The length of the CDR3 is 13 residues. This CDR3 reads CASSLSLQETQYF. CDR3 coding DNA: TGTGCCAGCAGCTTGAGCCTCCAAGAGACCCAGTACTTC.

In nucleotides, the CDR3 is TGCGCCAGCAGCCAAGCTACAACTAGCGGGAGGATTACGGATGAGCAGTTCTTC. It yields the protein CASSQATTSGRITDEQFF. The V and J genes are TRBV4-3 and TRBJ2-1; TRBD2 matches at 12 bases. The CDR3 length is 18 residues. Germline V gives CDR1 LGHNA, CDR2 YSLEER. With 1 base clipped from V and 8 bases from J, the junction kept 12 bases outside the gene matches.

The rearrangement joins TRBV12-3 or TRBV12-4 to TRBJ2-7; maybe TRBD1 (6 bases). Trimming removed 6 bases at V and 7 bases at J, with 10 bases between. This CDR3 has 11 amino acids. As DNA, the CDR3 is TGTGCCAGCAGCAGGGGTCGGGAGCAGTACTTC. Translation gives CASSRGREQYF.

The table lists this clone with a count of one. Here the CDR3 DNA reads TGTGCCAGCAGTGTCCCACAGGGTCCAGCTCAGCCCCAGCATTTT. Protein: CASSVPQGPAQPQHF. The chain joins TRBV28 to TRBJ1-5; tentative D call: TRBD1 (6 bases). This CDR3 is built from 15 residues. Trimming took off 5 bases at V and 6 bases at J, with 17 bases between the two ends. Germline CDR1 and CDR2: MDHEN and SYDVKM.

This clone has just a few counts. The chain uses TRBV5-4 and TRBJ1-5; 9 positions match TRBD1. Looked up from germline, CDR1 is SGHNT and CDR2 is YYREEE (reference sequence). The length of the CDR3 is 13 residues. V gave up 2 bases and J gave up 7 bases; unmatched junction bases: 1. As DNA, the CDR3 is TGTGCCAGCAGCTTAGACAGGGGGCAGCCCCAGCATTTT. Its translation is CASSLDRGQPQHF.

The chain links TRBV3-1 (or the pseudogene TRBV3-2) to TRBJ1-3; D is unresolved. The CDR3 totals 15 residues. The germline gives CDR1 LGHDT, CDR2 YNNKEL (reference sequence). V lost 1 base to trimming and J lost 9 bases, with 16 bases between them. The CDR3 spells CASSQGRPGFVTIYF. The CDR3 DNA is TGTGCCAGCAGCCAAGGTAGACCGGGGTTCGTCACCATATATTTT.

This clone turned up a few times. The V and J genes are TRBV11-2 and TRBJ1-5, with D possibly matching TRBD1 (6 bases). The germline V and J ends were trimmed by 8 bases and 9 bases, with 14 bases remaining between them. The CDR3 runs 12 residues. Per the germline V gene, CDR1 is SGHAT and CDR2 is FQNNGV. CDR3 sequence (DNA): TGTGCCAGCTCCAAGGGGGATCCGCCCCAGCATTTT. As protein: CASSKGDPPQHF. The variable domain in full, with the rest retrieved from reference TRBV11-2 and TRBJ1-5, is EAGVAQSPRYKIIEKRQSVAFWCNPISGHATLYWYQQILGQGPKLLIQFQNNGVVDDSQLPKDRFSAERLKGVDSTLKIQPAKLEDSAVYLCASSKGDPPQHFGDGTRLSIL.

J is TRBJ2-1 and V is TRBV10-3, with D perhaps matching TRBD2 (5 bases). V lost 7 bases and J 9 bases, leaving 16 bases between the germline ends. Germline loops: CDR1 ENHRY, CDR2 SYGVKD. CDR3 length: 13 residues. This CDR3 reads CAITSSRLSEQFF. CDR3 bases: TGTGCCATCACCTCCTCCCGACTAAGTGAGCAGTTCTTC.

For the CDR3, the DNA is TGTGCCAGTAGTTTGGGGGCGACAGCGACCTACGAGCAGTACTTC. Translating it yields CASSLGATATYEQYF. The chain is built from TRBV19 and TRBJ2-7; D might be TRBD1 (6 bases). Trimming left V 5 bases short and J 2 bases short, with 16 bases between. There are 15 residues in the CDR3. CDR1 LNHDA and CDR2 SQIVND come from the germline V gene (reference sequence).